This entry features one T cell receptor beta chain sequence. TCRdb called the 5' RACE reads again in MiXCR, with one record for every CDR3 protein. This sample yields about 410,000 distinct CDR3 sequences, of which roughly 18% are seen a single time; about a fifth belongs to the top ten. The data stem from a study of T-cell memory formation after mild COVID-19. Trimming removed 1 base from V and 1 base from J, with 7 bases in between. This CDR3 has 15 residues. Germline assignment: CDR1 LGHDT and CDR2 YNNKEL (reference sequence). This clonotype originated in a man aged 18 to 35 who had mild COVID-19 (a few samples of this study predate the infection). Cell type and time point are not known. Sequenced material: PBMCs or a T cell subset sorted from them (not recorded which). This chain joins TRBV3-1 and TRBJ2-2; D possibly corresponds to TRBD1 (5 bases). Here the CDR3 reads CASSQVRENTGELFF. The CDR3 DNA is TGTGCCAGCAGCCAAGTCAGGGAGAACACCGGGGAGCTGTTTTTT. The variable domain in full, completed from reference TRBV3-1 and TRBJ2-2, reads DTAVSQTPKYLVTQMGNDKSIKCEQNLGHDTMYWYKQDSKKFLKIMFSYNNKELIINETVPNRFSPKSPDKAHLNLHINSLELGDSAVYFCASSQVRENTGELFFGEGSRLTVL.